This TCR beta chain derives from a study of blood T cell repertoires in COVID-19. About the study: Sources were T cells, B-cell-depleted T cells, or PBMCs; the material itself was cDNA or gDNA.

The CDR3 runs to 12 residues. V shed 5 bases and J shed 4 bases, with 8 bases lying between them. Original processing notes: Amplifying reference gene primers gave estimates of nucleated cell counts. Generated by immunoSEQ multiplex PCR, the TCRdb table keeps only in-frame clones and is missing some. V, J and clone size were drawn from that table, and D and trimming were deduced from the DNA. The sample includes about 70,000 clones, approximately 80% of them seen just once. This clone was detected once. The origin of this receptor is a human donor in a cohort sampled during active COVID-19. The chain joins TRBV12-3 or TRBV12-4 to TRBJ2-5; D is uncertain. Sequenced material: peripheral blood. The CDR3 nucleotides are TGTGCCAGCAGTCCCTTTCCAGAGACCCAGTACTTC. Its translation: CASSPFPETQYF.